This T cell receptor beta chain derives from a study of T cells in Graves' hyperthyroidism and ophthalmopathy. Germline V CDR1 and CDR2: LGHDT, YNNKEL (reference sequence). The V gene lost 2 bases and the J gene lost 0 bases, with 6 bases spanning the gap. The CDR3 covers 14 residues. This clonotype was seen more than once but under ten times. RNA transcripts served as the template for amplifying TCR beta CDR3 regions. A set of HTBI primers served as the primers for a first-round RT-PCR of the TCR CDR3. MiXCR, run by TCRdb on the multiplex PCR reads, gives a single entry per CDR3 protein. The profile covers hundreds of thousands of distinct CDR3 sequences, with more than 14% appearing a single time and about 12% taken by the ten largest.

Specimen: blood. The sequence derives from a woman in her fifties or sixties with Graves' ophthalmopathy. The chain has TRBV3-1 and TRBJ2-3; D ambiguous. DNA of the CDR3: TGTGCCAGCAGCCAAACGACTAGCACAGATACGCAGTATTTT. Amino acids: CASSQTTSTDTQYF.